These 18 T cell receptor beta chains originate from one sample sequenced in a study of identical twins. TCRdb recomputed calls from the 5' RACE reads with MiXCR, one row per CDR3 protein. The sample records about 190,000 distinct CDR3 sequences, 15% to 20% being singletons. This same sample was also taken into another study, of T cells expressing NK-cell markers.

Sequencing was performed on CD8+ T cells sorted from blood. These receptors all come from a woman aged 18-29 years in good health.

This clonotype was counted at least ten times. The gene calls are TRBV7-9 and TRBJ1-5; 9 nucleotides agree with TRBD1. CDR3 length: 17 amino acids. V dropped 5 bases and J dropped 5; count of bases not matched to a gene: 13. Looked up from germline, CDR1 is SEHNR and CDR2 is FQNEAQ (reference sequence). In DNA, the CDR3 is TGTGCCAGCAGCGATCCGACCGGGACAGGGAGGGATCAGCCCCAGCATTTT. It specifies CASSDPTGTGRDQPQHF.

The chain's CDR3 is CASSWGGVAAPYNEQFF. CDR3 nucleotide sequence: TGTGCCAGCAGTTGGGGGGGGGTAGCGGCCCCTTACAATGAGCAGTTCTTC. The rearrangement links TRBV12-3 or TRBV12-4 to TRBJ2-1; TRBD2 agrees at 7 bases. J gave up 4 bases and V 4 bases, and 13 bases lay outside the gene matches. The CDR3 runs 17 residues.

This sequence joins TRBV14 and TRBJ2-3; D gene ambiguous. Germline V CDR1 and CDR2: SGHDN, FVKESK. V lost 1 base, J lost 4 bases, and 9 bases lay in between. CDR3 size: 14 residues. Here the CDR3 reads CASSQVMRSDTQYF. The CDR3 DNA reads TGTGCCAGCAGCCAAGTAATGCGTTCAGATACGCAGTATTTT.

The table lists this clonotype with many counts. The V gene is TRBV7-9, the J gene TRBJ2-5; TRBD2 agrees at 11 bases. This CDR3 is built from 16 residues. CDR1 and CDR2 from the germline V gene are SEHNR and FQNEAQ (reference sequence). The junction had 8 bases not matched to a gene; V was cut back by 6 bases and J by 2 bases. The CDR3: CASRFIGTSGQETQYF. CDR3 sequence (DNA): TGTGCCAGCAGGTTCATAGGGACTAGCGGACAAGAGACCCAGTACTTC.

This clonotype was found many times. The rearrangement uses TRBV5-1 and TRBJ2-7, with 9 bases that match TRBD2. V gave up 0 bases and J gave up 5 bases; unmatched junction bases: 6. Per germline, CDR1 SGHRS and CDR2 YFSETQ. This CDR3 comprises 15 residues. Here the CDR3 DNA reads TGCGCCAGCAGCTTGGAGGCGGGAGGGAACCACGAGCAGTACTTC. The encoded protein is CASSLEAGGNHEQYF.

V gene TRBV29-1 combines with J gene TRBJ2-1; D is undetermined. The CDR3 length is 11 residues. Trimming removed 8 bases from V and 8 bases from J, with 13 bases in between. Germline CDR1 reads SQVTM; CDR2 reads ANQGSEA. CDR3 in amino acids: CSSVTVYEQFF. CDR3 DNA: TGCAGCAGTGTGACGGTCTATGAGCAGTTCTTC.

This clonotype was found many times. V is TRBV11-1 and J is TRBJ2-1, with TRBD2 as a possible D gene (6 bases). CDR3 size: 18 residues. CDR1 and CDR2 from the germline V gene are SGHAT and FQDESV (reference sequence). V gave up 1 base and J gave up 4 bases, with 20 bases separating them. CDR3 amino acids: CASSLEAWGLHFYNEQFF. In DNA form, the CDR3 reads TGTGCCAGCAGCTTAGAGGCTTGGGGACTTCACTTTTACAATGAGCAGTTCTTC.

This clonotype was picked up a small number of times. The V call is TRBV11-2, the J call TRBJ2-1; D is uncertain. Germline V lookup: CDR1 SGHAT, CDR2 FQNNGV. The length of the CDR3 is 16 residues. Trimming cost V 5 bases and J 0 bases, with 14 bases left between them. For the CDR3, the DNA is TGTGCCAGCAGCCCCGACGGCGCCAGCTCCTACAATGAGCAGTTCTTC. Encoded protein: CASSPDGASSYNEQFF.

This clonotype was detected a few times. The chain uses TRBV9 and TRBJ2-2; perhaps TRBD1 as D (6 bases). Germline V CDR1 and CDR2: SGDLS, YYNGEE. V lost 4 bases and J 0 bases, leaving 10 bases between the germline ends. This CDR3 region has 15 residues. The CDR3 region is CASSPWTANTGELFF. As DNA, the CDR3 is TGTGCCAGCAGCCCCTGGACAGCGAACACCGGGGAGCTGTTTTTT.

This clonotype was counted only a few times. The chain recombines TRBV3-1 with TRBJ2-3; TRBD1 is a possible D gene (6 bases). Germline CDR1 LGHDT, CDR2 YNNKEL (reference sequence). V was shortened by 4 bases and J by 10 bases, with 24 bases between the two germline ends. The CDR3 spans 16 residues. CDR3 in amino acids: CASSPQTRDNFPAQYF. The DNA for the CDR3 is TGTGCCAGCAGCCCCCAGACTCGGGACAACTTTCCGGCGCAGTATTTT.

This clonotype was counted only a few times. The chain links TRBV2 to TRBJ2-3, with TRBD2 identical over 10 bases. CDR1 and CDR2 (germline): SNHLY, FYNNEI. V lost 6 bases to trimming and J lost 4 bases; unmatched junction nucleotides: 4. The CDR3 consists of 14 residues. CDR3 in DNA: TGTGCCAGCAGCGGACTAGCGGACTCAGATACGCAGTATTTT. Its protein product is CASSGLADSDTQYF.

This clonotype showed up just a few times. The genes are TRBV9 and TRBJ2-7; the D is unclear. The CDR3 runs to 15 residues. Trimming shortened V by 1 base and J by 0 bases, and 11 bases separated the two germline ends. Per germline, CDR1 SGDLS and CDR2 YYNGEE. CDR3 sequence: CASSVSHLGSYEQYF. CDR3 DNA sequence: TGTGCCAGCAGCGTATCCCACTTGGGCTCCTACGAGCAGTACTTC. Drawing the rest from reference TRBV9 and TRBJ2-7, the complete variable domain is DSGVTQTPKHLITATGQRVTLRCSPRSGDLSVYWYQQSLDQGLQFLIQYYNGEERAKGNILERFSAQQFPDLHSELNLSSLELGDSALYFCASSVSHLGSYEQYFGPGTRLTVT.

This sequence joins TRBV10-3 and TRBJ2-1, with D unclear. V gave up 10 bases and J gave up 4 bases, with 17 bases separating them. CDR1 is ENHRY and CDR2 is SYGVKD in the germline V gene. This CDR3 comprises 14 residues. CDR3 coding DNA: TGTGCCACATCTCGGTATTGGCGTTACAATGAGCAGTTCTTC. Protein product: CATSRYWRYNEQFF.

V is TRBV7-9 and J is TRBJ2-7, with D perhaps assigned TRBD1 or TRBD2 (6 bases each). The germline CDR1 and CDR2 sequences are SEHNR and FQNEAQ (reference sequence). This CDR3 contains 15 residues. Deletions cut 3 bases from V and 3 bases from J, with 15 bases between. The CDR3 region is CASSFWGARFYEQYF. CDR3 nucleotide sequence: TGTGCCAGCAGCTTTTGGGGGGCGCGGTTCTACGAGCAGTACTTC.

This chain uses TRBV7-2 with TRBJ2-1, with D unresolved. Between the trimmed V and J ends, which lost 5 bases and 8 bases, there was a span of 16 bases. The CDR3 consists of 14 residues. Germline V gene sequence: CDR1 SGHTA, CDR2 FQGNSA. CDR3 in amino acids: CASSPYPGWHEQFF. The CDR3 DNA sequence: TGTGCCAGCAGCCCGTACCCGGGTTGGCATGAGCAGTTCTTC.

This clonotype was counted between two and nine times. J is TRBJ2-3 and V is TRBV6-1; 7 bases line up with TRBD2. CDR1 is MNHNS, CDR2 SASEGT, per germline. V dropped 6 bases and J dropped 2; count of bases not matched to a gene: 8. There are 15 residues in the CDR3. The CDR3 loop reads CASSQRGDYTDTQYF. Written as DNA, the CDR3 is TGTGCCAGCAGCCAACGGGGGGATTACACAGATACGCAGTATTTT.

This chain connects TRBV9 to TRBJ2-7; 14 bases are shared with TRBD2. The CDR3 extends over 16 amino acids. V lost 0 bases to trimming and J lost 6 bases; unmatched junction nucleotides: 5. Germline-derived CDR1 and CDR2 are SGDLS and YYNGEE. The CDR3 coding sequence is TGTGCCAGCAGCGTAGCCCCCGGACTAGCGGGAGGCGAGCAGTACTTC. Translation: CASSVAPGLAGGEQYF.

This clonotype was counted a few times. The chain recombines TRBV10-3 with TRBJ2-7, with TRBD1 matching over 7 bases. V was pared by 0 bases and J by 5 bases, with 10 bases of the junction left unmatched. Germline V gives CDR1 ENHRY, CDR2 SYGVKD. The CDR3 spans 16 residues. The CDR3 loop is CAISESIQDRPNEQYF. The CDR3 DNA sequence: TGTGCCATCAGTGAGTCGATCCAGGACAGGCCCAACGAGCAGTACTTC.